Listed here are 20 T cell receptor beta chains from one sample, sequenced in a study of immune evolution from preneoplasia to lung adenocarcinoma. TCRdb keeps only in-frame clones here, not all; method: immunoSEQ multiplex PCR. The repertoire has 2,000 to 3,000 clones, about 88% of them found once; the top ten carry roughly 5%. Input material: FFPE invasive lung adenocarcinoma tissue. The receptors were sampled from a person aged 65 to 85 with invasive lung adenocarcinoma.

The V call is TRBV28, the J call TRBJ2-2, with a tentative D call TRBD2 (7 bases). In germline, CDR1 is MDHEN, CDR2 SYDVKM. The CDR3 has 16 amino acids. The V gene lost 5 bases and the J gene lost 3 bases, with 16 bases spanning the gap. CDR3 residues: CASSARGGAHTGELFF. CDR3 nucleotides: TGTGCCAGCAGTGCCAGGGGAGGGGCCCACACCGGGGAGCTGTTTTTT.

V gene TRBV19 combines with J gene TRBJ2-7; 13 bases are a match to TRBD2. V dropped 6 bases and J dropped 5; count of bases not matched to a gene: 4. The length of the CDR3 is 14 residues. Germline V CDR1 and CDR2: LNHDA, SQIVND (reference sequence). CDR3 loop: CASSYGLAGDEQYF. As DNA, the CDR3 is TGTGCCAGTAGCTACGGACTAGCGGGAGACGAGCAGTACTTC.

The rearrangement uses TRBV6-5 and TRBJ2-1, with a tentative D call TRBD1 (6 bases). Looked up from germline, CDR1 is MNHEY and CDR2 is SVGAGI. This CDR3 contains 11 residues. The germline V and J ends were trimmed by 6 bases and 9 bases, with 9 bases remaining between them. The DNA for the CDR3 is TGTGCCAGCAGCAGGGGTTTTGAGCAGTTCTTC. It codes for CASSRGFEQFF.

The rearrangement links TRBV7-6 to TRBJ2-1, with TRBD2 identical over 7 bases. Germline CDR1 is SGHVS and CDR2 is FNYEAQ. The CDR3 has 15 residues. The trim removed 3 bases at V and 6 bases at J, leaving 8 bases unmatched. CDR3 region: CASSFLSASGNEQFF. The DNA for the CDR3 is TGTGCCAGCAGCTTCCTTTCTGCTAGCGGCAATGAGCAGTTCTTC.

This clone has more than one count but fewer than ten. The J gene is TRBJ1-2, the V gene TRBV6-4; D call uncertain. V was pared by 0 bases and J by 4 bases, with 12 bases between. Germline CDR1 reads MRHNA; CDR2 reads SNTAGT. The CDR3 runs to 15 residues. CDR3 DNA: TGTGCCAGCAGTGACTCGAGTTCAGGCCCCTATGGCTACACCTTC. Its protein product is CASSDSSSGPYGYTF.

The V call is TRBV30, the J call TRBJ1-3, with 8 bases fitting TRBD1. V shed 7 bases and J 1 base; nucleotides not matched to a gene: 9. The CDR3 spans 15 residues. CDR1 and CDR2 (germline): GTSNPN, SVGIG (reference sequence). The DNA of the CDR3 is TGTGCCTCGGGGACAGGAAGGCGATCTGGAAACACCATATATTTT. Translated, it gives CASGTGRRSGNTIYF.

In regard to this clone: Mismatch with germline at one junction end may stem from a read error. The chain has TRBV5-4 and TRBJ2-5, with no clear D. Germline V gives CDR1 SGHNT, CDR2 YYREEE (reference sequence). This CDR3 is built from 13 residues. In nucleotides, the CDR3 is TGTGTCAGCAGTCTGGGGTGGGAAGAGACCCAGTACTTC. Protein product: CVSSLGWEETQYF.

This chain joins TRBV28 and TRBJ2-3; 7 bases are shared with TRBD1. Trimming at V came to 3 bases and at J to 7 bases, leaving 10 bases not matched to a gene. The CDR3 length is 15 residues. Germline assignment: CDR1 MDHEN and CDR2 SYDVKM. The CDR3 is CASSFQGQKRNTQYF. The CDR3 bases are TGTGCCAGCAGTTTCCAGGGACAGAAAAGGAATACGCAGTATTTT.

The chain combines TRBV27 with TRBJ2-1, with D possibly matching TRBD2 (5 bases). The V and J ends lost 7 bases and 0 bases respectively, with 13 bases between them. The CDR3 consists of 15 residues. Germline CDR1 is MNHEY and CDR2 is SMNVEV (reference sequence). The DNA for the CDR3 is TGTGCCAGCAAAGCGGCGGGTAGCTCCTACAATGAGCAGTTCTTC. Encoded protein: CASKAAGSSYNEQFF.

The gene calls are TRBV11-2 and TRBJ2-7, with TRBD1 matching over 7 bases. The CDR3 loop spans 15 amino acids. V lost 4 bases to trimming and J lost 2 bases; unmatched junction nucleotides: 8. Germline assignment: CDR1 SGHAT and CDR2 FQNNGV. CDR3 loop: CASSSPGQKTYEQYF. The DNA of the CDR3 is TGTGCCAGCAGCTCTCCGGGACAGAAGACCTACGAGCAGTACTTC. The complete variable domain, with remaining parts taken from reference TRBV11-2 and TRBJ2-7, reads EAGVAQSPRYKIIEKRQSVAFWCNPISGHATLYWYQQILGQGPKLLIQFQNNGVVDDSQLPKDRFSAERLKGVDSTLKIQPAKLEDSAVYLCASSSPGQKTYEQYFGPGTRLTVT.

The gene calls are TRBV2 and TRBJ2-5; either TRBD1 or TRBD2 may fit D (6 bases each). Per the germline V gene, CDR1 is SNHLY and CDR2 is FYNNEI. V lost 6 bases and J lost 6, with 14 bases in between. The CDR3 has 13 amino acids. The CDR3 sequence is CASREGGSKTQYF. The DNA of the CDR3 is TGTGCCAGCAGGGAGGGGGGTTCCAAGACCCAGTACTTC.

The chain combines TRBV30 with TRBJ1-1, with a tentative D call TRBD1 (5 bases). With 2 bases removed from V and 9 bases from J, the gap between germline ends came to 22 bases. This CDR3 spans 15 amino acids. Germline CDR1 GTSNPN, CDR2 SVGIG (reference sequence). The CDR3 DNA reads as TGTGCCTGGAGTCCCCCTCCTACAGGATCGGTGAAAGCTTTCTTT. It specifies CAWSPPPTGSVKAFF.

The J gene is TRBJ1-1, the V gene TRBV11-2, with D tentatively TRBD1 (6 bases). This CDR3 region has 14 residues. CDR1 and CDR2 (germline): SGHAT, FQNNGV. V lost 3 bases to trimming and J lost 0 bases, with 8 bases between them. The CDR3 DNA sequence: TGTGCCAGCAGCTTCACAGGGATGAACACTGAAGCTTTCTTT. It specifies CASSFTGMNTEAFF.

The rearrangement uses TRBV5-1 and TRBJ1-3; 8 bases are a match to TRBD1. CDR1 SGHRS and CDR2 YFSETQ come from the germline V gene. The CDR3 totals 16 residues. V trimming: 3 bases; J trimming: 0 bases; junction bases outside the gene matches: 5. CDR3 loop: CASSSSTGASGNTIYF. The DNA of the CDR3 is TGCGCCAGCAGCTCATCGACAGGGGCCTCTGGAAACACCATATATTTT. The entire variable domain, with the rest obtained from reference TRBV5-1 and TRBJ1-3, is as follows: KAGVTQTPRYLIKTRGQQVTLSCSPISGHRSVSWYQQTPGQGLQFLFEYFSETQRNKGNFPGRFSGRQFSNSRSEMNVSTLELGDSALYLCASSSSTGASGNTIYFGEGSWLTVV.

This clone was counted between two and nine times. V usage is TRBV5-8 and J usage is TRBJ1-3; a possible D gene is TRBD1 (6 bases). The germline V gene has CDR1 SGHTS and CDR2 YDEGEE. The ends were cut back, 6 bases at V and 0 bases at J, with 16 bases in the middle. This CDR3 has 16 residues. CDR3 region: CASNYYRENSGNTIYF. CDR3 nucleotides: TGTGCCAGCAACTACTACAGGGAAAACTCTGGAAACACCATATATTTT.

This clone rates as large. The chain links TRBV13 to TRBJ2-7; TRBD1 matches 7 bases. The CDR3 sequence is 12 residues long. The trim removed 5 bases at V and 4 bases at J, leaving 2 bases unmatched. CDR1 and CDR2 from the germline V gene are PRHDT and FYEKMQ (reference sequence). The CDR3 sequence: CASSRQGYEQYF. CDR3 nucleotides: TGTGCCAGCAGCCGACAGGGTTACGAGCAGTACTTC.

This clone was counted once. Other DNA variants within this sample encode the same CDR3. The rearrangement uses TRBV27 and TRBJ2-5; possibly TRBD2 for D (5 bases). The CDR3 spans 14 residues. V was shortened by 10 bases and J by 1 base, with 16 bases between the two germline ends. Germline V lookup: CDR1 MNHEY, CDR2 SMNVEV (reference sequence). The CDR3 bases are TGTGCCACTCGCGCAGGAGGCTTCCAAGAGACCCAGTACTTC. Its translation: CATRAGGFQETQYF.

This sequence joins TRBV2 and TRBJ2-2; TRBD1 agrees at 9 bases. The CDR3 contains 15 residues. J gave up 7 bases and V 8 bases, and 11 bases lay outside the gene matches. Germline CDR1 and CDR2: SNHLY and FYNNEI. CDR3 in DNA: TGTGCCAGCCTGGGGGGGGACAGGGTCGTCGGGGAGCTGTTTTTT. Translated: CASLGGDRVVGELFF. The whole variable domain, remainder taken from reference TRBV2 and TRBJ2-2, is EPEVTQTPSHQVTQMGQEVILRCVPISNHLYFYWYRQILGQKVEFLVSFYNNEISEKSEIFDDQFSVERPDGSNFTLKIRSTKLEDSAMYFCASLGGDRVVGELFFGEGSRLTVL.

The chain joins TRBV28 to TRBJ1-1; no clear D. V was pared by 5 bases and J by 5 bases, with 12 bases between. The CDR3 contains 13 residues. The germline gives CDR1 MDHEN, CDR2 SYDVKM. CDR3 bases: TGTGCCAGCAGTCTTTCAAGTCGGACTGAAGCTTTCTTT. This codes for CASSLSSRTEAFF.

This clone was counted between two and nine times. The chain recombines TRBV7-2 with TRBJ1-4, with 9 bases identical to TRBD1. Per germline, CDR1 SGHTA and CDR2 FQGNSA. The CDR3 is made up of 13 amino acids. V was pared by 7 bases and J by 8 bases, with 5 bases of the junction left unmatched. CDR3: CASNRDRAEKLFF. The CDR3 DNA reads TGTGCCAGCAACCGGGACAGGGCAGAAAAACTGTTTTTT.